This T cell receptor (beta chain) was recovered during a study of CD4 T cells in relation to SARS-CoV-2 and coronaviruses. Overall study context: TCR beta CDR3s were sequenced after roughly eleven-day antigen culture of PBMCs.

TCRdb's table, derived via immunoSEQ multiplex PCR, lists solely in-frame clones and lacks some. The sample has about 39,000 clones, about four fifths seen once. CDR1 is DFQATT and CDR2 is SNEGSKA in the germline V gene (reference sequence). V gave up 3 bases and J gave up 5 bases; unmatched junction bases: 1. This CDR3 is 12 amino acids long. This clone was seen only a few times. The antigen is not known. This receptor was obtained from an adult with COVID-19. The sample was naive CD4+ T cells from PBMCs, cultured in vitro. Sample subset: naive CD4+ T cells isolated by negative enrichment. This chain connects TRBV20-1 to TRBJ2-1; TRBD1 agrees at 7 bases. CDR3 DNA sequence: TGCAGTGCTAGTGGGACAGACAATGAGCAGTTCTTC. It yields the protein CSASGTDNEQFF.